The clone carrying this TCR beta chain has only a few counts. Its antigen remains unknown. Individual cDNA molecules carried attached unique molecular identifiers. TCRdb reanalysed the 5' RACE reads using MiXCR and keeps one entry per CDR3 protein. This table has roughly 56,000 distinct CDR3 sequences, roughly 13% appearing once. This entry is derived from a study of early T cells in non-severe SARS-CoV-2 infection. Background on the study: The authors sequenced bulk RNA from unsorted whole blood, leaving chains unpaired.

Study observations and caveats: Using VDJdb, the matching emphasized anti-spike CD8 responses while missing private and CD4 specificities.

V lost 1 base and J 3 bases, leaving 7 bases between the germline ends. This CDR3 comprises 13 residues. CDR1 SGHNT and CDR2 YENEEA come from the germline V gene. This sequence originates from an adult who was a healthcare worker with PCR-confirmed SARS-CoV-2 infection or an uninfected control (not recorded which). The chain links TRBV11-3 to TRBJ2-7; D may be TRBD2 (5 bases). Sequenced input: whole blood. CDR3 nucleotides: TGTGCCAGCAGCTTAGCCGGGGACTACGAGCAGTACTTC. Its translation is CASSLAGDYEQYF.